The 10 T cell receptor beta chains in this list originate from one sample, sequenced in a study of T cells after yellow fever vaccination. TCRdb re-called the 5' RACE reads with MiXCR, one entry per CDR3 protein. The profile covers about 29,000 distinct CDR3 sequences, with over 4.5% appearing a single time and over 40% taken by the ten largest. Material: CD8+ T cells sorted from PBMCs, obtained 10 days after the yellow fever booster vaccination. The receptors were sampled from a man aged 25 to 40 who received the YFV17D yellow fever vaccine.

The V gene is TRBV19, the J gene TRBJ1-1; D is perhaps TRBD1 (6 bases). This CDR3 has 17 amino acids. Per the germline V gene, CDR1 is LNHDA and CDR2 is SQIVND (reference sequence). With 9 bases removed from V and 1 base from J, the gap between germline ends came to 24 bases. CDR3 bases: TGTGCCAGCAACCTACCTGGGGGCCAGGGACCGAACACTGAAGCTTTCTTT. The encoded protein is CASNLPGGQGPNTEAFF. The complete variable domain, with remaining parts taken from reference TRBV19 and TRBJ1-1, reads DGGITQSPKYLFRKEGQNVTLSCEQNLNHDAMYWYRQDPGQGLRLIYYSQIVNDFQKGDIAEGYSVSREKKESFPLTVTSAQKNPTAFYLCASNLPGGQGPNTEAFFGQGTRLTVV.

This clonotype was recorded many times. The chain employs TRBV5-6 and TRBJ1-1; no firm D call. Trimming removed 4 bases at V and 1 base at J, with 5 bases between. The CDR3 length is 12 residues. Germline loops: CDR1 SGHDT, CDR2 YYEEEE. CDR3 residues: CASSVPNTEAFF. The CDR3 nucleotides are TGTGCCAGCAGCGTTCCGAACACTGAAGCTTTCTTT.

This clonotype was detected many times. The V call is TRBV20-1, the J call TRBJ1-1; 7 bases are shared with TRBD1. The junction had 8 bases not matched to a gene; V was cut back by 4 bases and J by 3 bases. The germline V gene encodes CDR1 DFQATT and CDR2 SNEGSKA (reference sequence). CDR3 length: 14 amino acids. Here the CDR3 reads CSAINRGGYTEAFF. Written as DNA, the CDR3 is TGCAGTGCTATCAACAGGGGCGGTTACACTGAAGCTTTCTTT.

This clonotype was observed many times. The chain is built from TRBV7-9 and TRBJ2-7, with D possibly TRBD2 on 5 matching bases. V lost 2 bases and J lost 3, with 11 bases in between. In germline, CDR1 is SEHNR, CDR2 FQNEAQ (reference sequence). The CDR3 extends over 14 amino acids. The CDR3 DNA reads TGTGCCAGCAGCTTATTGGCCGGGGACTACGAGCAGTACTTC. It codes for CASSLLAGDYEQYF.

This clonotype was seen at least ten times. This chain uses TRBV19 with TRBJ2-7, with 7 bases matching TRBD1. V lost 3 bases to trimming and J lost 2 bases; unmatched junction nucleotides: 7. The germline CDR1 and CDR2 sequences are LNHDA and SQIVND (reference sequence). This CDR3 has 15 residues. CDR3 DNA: TGTGCCAGTAGTATCGGGACAGAACCAACCTACGAGCAGTACTTC. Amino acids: CASSIGTEPTYEQYF.

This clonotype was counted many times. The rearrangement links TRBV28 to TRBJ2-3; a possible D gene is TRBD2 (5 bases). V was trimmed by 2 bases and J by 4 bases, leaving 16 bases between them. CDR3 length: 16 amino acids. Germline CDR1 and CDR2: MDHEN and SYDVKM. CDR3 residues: CASSLGPRESADTQYF. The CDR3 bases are TGTGCCAGCAGTTTAGGACCCCGGGAATCGGCAGATACGCAGTATTTT. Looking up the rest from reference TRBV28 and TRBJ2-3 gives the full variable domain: DVKVTQSSRYLVKRTGEKVFLECVQDMDHENMFWYRQDPGLGLRLIYFSYDVKMKEKGDIPEGYSVSREKKERFSLILESASTNQTSMYLCASSLGPRESADTQYFGPGTRLTVL.

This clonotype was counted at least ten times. CDR3 region: CASSMRDRVHEQYF. In nucleotides, the CDR3 is TGTGCCAGTAGTATGAGGGACAGGGTCCACGAGCAGTACTTC. The chain employs TRBV19 and TRBJ2-7; the match to TRBD1 covers 9 bases. Per germline, CDR1 LNHDA and CDR2 SQIVND (reference sequence). Unmatched junction bases numbered 5, after V lost 3 bases and J lost 5 bases. This CDR3 spans 14 amino acids.

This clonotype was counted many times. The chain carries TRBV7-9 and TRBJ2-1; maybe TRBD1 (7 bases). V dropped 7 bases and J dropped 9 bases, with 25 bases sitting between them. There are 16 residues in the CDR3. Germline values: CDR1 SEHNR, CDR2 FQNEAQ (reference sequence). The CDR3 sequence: CASTPGWGRGVGEQFF. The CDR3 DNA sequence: TGTGCCAGCACGCCGGGTTGGGGCAGGGGGGTCGGTGAGCAGTTCTTC.

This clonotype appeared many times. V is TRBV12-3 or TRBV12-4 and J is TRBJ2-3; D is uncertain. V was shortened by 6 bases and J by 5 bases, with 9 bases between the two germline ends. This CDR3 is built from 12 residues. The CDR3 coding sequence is TGTGCCAGCAGCTTCACGAGAGATACGCAGTATTTT. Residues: CASSFTRDTQYF.

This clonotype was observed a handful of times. CDR3 DNA sequence: TGCGCCAGCAGACGTGAACTCGCGGGGAGCTCCTACGAGCAGTACTTC. Translation: CASRRELAGSSYEQYF. The chain carries TRBV4-1 and TRBJ2-7; D possibly corresponds to TRBD2 (6 bases). Germline-derived CDR1 and CDR2 are MGHRA and YSYEKL. CDR3 length equals 16 residues. V was cut by 6 bases and J by 0 bases, with 18 bases left in between.